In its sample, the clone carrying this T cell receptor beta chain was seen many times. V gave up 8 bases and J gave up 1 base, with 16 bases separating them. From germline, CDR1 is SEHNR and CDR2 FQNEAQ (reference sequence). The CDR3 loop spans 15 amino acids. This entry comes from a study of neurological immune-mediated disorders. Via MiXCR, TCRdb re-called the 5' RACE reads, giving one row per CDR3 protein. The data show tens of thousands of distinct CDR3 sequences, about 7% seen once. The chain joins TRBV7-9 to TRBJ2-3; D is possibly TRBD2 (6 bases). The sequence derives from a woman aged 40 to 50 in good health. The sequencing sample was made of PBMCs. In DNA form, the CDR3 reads TGTGCCAGCCCCCGAGGTGGGGAGGGCACAGATACGCAGTATTTT. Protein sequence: CASPRGGEGTDTQYF.